The rows below give T cell receptor beta chains drawn from one sample of a study of blood T cell repertoires in COVID-19. Assay used: immunoSEQ multiplex PCR; TCRdb lists only in-frame clones, some missing. Here the sample spans 300,000 or so clones, around nine tenths being singletons. The sequencing sample was made of PBMCs or T cells enriched from blood (not recorded which). These receptors all stem from a woman in her 30s who had recovered from COVID-19. CDR3s include the opening cysteine and the closing phenylalanine or tryptophan. D genes are given only for firm matches. Some rows mark clone size as missing; the rest say once, few, many or name a class of expanded clone.

j_gene: TRBJ1-4; v_gene: TRBV15; d_gene: -; abundance: few; CDR3aa: CATSRGGGGEKLFF; CDR3nt: TGTGCCACCAGCAGAGGGGGGGGTGGTGAAAAACTGTTTTTT
j_gene: TRBJ2-7; v_gene: TRBV6-2/TRBV6-3; d_gene: TRBD2; abundance: -; CDR3aa: CASSREGTLAGAYEQYF; CDR3nt: TGTGCCAGCAGTCGCGAGGGAACCCTAGCGGGAGCCTACGAGCAGTACTTC
j_gene: TRBJ2-5; v_gene: TRBV28; d_gene: TRBD2; abundance: -; CDR3aa: CASRLAGAYETQYF; CDR3nt: TGTGCCAGCAGGTTAGCGGGAGCCTATGAGACCCAGTACTTC
j_gene: TRBJ1-5; v_gene: TRBV30; d_gene: TRBD1; abundance: -; CDR3aa: CAWSYLMQQGNQPQHF; CDR3nt: TGTGCCTGGAGTTATCTGATGCAACAGGGGAATCAGCCCCAGCATTTT
j_gene: TRBJ2-1; v_gene: TRBV9; d_gene: -; abundance: -; CDR3aa: CASSVEGREANEQFF; CDR3nt: TGTGCCAGCAGCGTAGAGGGCAGGGAGGCCAATGAGCAGTTCTTC
j_gene: TRBJ1-3; v_gene: TRBV12-5; d_gene: -; abundance: -; CDR3aa: CASGVGGLGNTIYF; CDR3nt: TGTGCTAGTGGGGTCGGAGGTTTAGGAAACACCATATATTTT
j_gene: TRBJ2-1; v_gene: TRBV9; d_gene: TRBD1; abundance: -; CDR3aa: CASSKGQGASYNEQFF; CDR3nt: TGTGCCAGCAGCAAGGGACAGGGAGCCTCCTACAATGAGCAGTTCTTC
j_gene: TRBJ2-5; v_gene: TRBV3-1/TRBV3-2; d_gene: -; abundance: -; CDR3aa: CASSQDEGEGKTQYF; CDR3nt: TGTGCCAGCAGCCAAGATGAGGGGGAAGGGAAGACCCAGTACTTC
j_gene: TRBJ1-5; v_gene: TRBV4-1; d_gene: -; abundance: few; CDR3aa: CASSQTGHPSNQPQHF; CDR3nt: TGCGCCAGCAGCCAAACGGGACACCCGAGCAATCAGCCCCAGCATTTT
j_gene: TRBJ2-7; v_gene: TRBV24-1; d_gene: -; abundance: -; CDR3aa: CATSDLREQYF; CDR3nt: TGTGCCACCAGTGACCTGAGAGAGCAGTACTTC
j_gene: TRBJ2-7; v_gene: TRBV28; d_gene: TRBD1; abundance: -; CDR3aa: CASRPTGTGSIEQYF; CDR3nt: TGTGCCAGCAGACCCACCGGGACAGGGTCCATCGAGCAGTACTTC
j_gene: TRBJ2-1; v_gene: TRBV28; d_gene: TRBD2; abundance: -; CDR3aa: CASSLLGGSSYNEQFF; CDR3nt: TGTGCCAGCAGCCTGTTGGGGGGGAGCTCCTACAATGAGCAGTTCTTC
j_gene: TRBJ1-5; v_gene: TRBV25-1; d_gene: -; abundance: -; CDR3aa: CASSESGSNQPQHF; CDR3nt: TGTGCCAGCAGTGAATCCGGTAGCAATCAGCCCCAGCATTTT
j_gene: TRBJ2-1; v_gene: TRBV4-1; d_gene: -; abundance: once; CDR3aa: CASSQGTTLYNEQFF; CDR3nt: TGCGCCAGCAGCCAAGGGACTACTTTATACAATGAGCAGTTCTTC
j_gene: TRBJ2-2; v_gene: TRBV7-9; d_gene: TRBD1; abundance: -; CDR3aa: CASSLLGQTLNTGELFF; CDR3nt: TGTGCCAGCAGCTTACTGGGACAGACCCTAAACACCGGGGAGCTGTTTTTT
j_gene: TRBJ1-2; v_gene: TRBV7-8; d_gene: TRBD1; abundance: -; CDR3aa: CASSPETGHGYTF; CDR3nt: TGTGCCAGCAGCCCAGAGACAGGGCATGGCTACACCTTC
j_gene: TRBJ2-2; v_gene: TRBV7-6; d_gene: TRBD2; abundance: -; CDR3aa: CASSALSGGNTGELFF; CDR3nt: TGTGCCAGCAGCGCACTTTCGGGGGGGAACACCGGGGAGCTGTTTTTT
j_gene: TRBJ1-5; v_gene: TRBV28; d_gene: TRBD1; abundance: -; CDR3aa: CASSPPGTGGQYSNQPQHF; CDR3nt: TGTGCCAGCAGTCCCCCCGGGACAGGGGGCCAATATAGCAATCAGCCCCAGCATTTT
j_gene: TRBJ2-7; v_gene: TRBV4-3; d_gene: TRBD1; abundance: -; CDR3aa: CASSRIQGIGYEQYF; CDR3nt: TGCGCCAGCAGCCGCATACAGGGGATAGGATACGAGCAGTACTTC
j_gene: TRBJ1-3; v_gene: TRBV6-5; d_gene: -; abundance: -; CDR3aa: CASTRQKGNTIYF; CDR3nt: TGTGCCAGCACCCGACAGAAGGGAAACACCATATATTTT
j_gene: TRBJ2-2; v_gene: TRBV11-3; d_gene: -; abundance: -; CDR3aa: CASSLPSGELFF; CDR3nt: TGTGCCAGCAGCTTACCCTCCGGGGAGCTGTTTTTT
j_gene: TRBJ1-6; v_gene: TRBV5-1; d_gene: -; abundance: -; CDR3aa: CASSPEGAPLHF; CDR3nt: TGCGCCAGCAGCCCCGAGGGGGCACCCCTCCACTTT
j_gene: TRBJ2-1; v_gene: TRBV7-2; d_gene: TRBD2; abundance: once; CDR3aa: CASSGLAAYNEQFF; CDR3nt: TGTGCCAGCAGCGGACTAGCGGCCTACAATGAGCAGTTCTTC
j_gene: TRBJ2-5; v_gene: TRBV5-1; d_gene: TRBD2; abundance: -; CDR3aa: CASSSGLAGTRETQYF; CDR3nt: TGCGCCAGCAGCTCCGGACTAGCGGGGACCAGAGAGACCCAGTACTTC
j_gene: TRBJ1-2; v_gene: TRBV28; d_gene: -; abundance: few; CDR3aa: CASSFIQGYWGYTF; CDR3nt: TGTGCCAGCAGTTTTATCCAGGGATATTGGGGCTACACCTTC
j_gene: TRBJ1-6; v_gene: TRBV5-1; d_gene: TRBD1; abundance: -; CDR3aa: CASAQGQKNSPLHF; CDR3nt: TGCGCCAGCGCCCAGGGACAGAAAAATTCACCCCTCCACTTT
j_gene: TRBJ1-1; v_gene: TRBV7-9; d_gene: -; abundance: -; CDR3aa: CASSFEHLNTEAFF; CDR3nt: TGTGCCAGCAGCTTTGAGCACCTGAACACTGAAGCTTTCTTT
j_gene: TRBJ2-1; v_gene: TRBV14; d_gene: TRBD2; abundance: -; CDR3aa: CASSRGLAGDEQFF; CDR3nt: TGTGCCAGCAGCCGGGGACTAGCGGGAGATGAGCAGTTCTTC